The 12 T cell receptor beta chains below come from one sample, sequenced in a study of blood T cell repertoires in COVID-19. Here immunoSEQ multiplex PCR was the method, and the copy in TCRdb shows in-frame clones only, minus some. The sample lists a few hundred thousand clones, just over 85% occurring once. The specimen sequenced was peripheral blood. The origin of the receptors is a man aged 50-59 years with acute or convalescent COVID-19.

The gene calls are TRBV10-3 and TRBJ2-7; 9 bases map to TRBD2. Per germline, CDR1 ENHRY and CDR2 SYGVKD. The CDR3 totals 14 residues. V trimming: 6 bases; J trimming: 7 bases; junction bases outside the gene matches: 10. CDR3 sequence (DNA): TGTGCCATCAGGACGGGAAGCGGGGGGCCGGAGCAGTACTTC. This encodes CAIRTGSGGPEQYF.

V gene TRBV4-1 combines with J gene TRBJ1-2, with D unclear. The CDR3 has 15 amino acids. Germline values: CDR1 MGHRA, CDR2 YSYEKL. Trimming shortened V by 6 bases and J by 3 bases, and 17 bases separated the two germline ends. CDR3 bases: TGCGCCAGCAGACGCGAGGAGGGAATGGACTATGGCTACACCTTC. Its translation is CASRREEGMDYGYTF.

CDR3 region: CASSPPQGGGTEAFF. CDR3 sequence (DNA): TGTGCCAGCTCACCCCCACAGGGGGGGGGCACTGAAGCTTTCTTT. This chain uses TRBV18 with TRBJ1-1; TRBD1 aligns across 8 bases. CDR1 and CDR2 from the germline V gene are KGHSH and LQKENI. The CDR3 is made up of 15 amino acids. V trimming: 3 bases; J trimming: 4 bases; junction bases outside the gene matches: 7.

The chain employs TRBV7-2 and TRBJ1-5; TRBD1 might be the D (6 bases). Germline-derived CDR1 and CDR2 are SGHTA and FQGNSA. The CDR3 extends over 15 amino acids. V lost 4 bases and J lost 2, with 12 bases in between. In DNA, the CDR3 is TGTGCCAGCAGCTCCCGGGCAGGGGGCAATCAGCCCCAGCATTTT. It yields the protein CASSSRAGGNQPQHF.

CDR3 coding DNA: TGTGCCAGCAGTCGGTCCTCAGGTAACGGCTATGGCTACACCTTC. Translated, it gives CASSRSSGNGYGYTF. The V call is TRBV6-5, the J call TRBJ1-2; D call uncertain. Germline V gives CDR1 MNHEY, CDR2 SVGAGI. Trimming took 5 bases from V and 4 from J, leaving 17 bases between them. This CDR3 has 15 residues.

The rearrangement uses TRBV2 and TRBJ2-2; TRBD2 aligns across 7 bases. The CDR3 totals 20 residues. From germline, CDR1 is SNHLY and CDR2 FYNNEI. The V segment lost 4 bases and the J segment 4 bases; nucleotides outside the gene matches: 21. CDR3 bases: TGTGCCAGCAGTGTAGGCAATCACGGCGGGGGAGGAGTGGGCACCGGGGAGCTGTTTTTT. The encoded protein is CASSVGNHGGGGVGTGELFF.

The chain is built from TRBV3-1 (or the pseudogene TRBV3-2) and TRBJ1-3; no definite D call. CDR1 is LGHDT and CDR2 is YNNKEL in the germline V gene (reference sequence). This CDR3 has 14 residues. Between the trimmed V and J ends, which lost 5 bases and 0 bases, there was a span of 8 bases. Here the CDR3 reads CASSSSLSGNTIYF. The CDR3 DNA reads as TGTGCCAGCAGCTCCTCTCTCTCTGGAAACACCATATATTTT.

As DNA, the CDR3 is TGTGCCAGCAGTGAAGCGTTCGCGGGACAGGGGAATGATTTCTTT. This codes for CASSEAFAGQGNDFF. The rearrangement uses TRBV2 and TRBJ1-1; 10 positions agree with TRBD1. Germline loops: CDR1 SNHLY, CDR2 FYNNEI. With V trimmed by 0 bases and J by 13 bases, 11 bases remained unmatched. The CDR3 consists of 15 residues.

The chain couples TRBV20-1 to TRBJ2-5, with D perhaps matching TRBD2 (5 bases). Germline loops: CDR1 DFQATT, CDR2 SNEGSKA (reference sequence). V gave up 3 bases and J gave up 1 base, with 12 bases separating them. The CDR3 runs 14 residues. The CDR3 loop reads CSASSEGRQETQYF. The CDR3 coding sequence is TGCAGTGCTAGTTCAGAGGGCCGCCAAGAGACCCAGTACTTC.

This clone is a singleton in its sample. The CDR3 spells CASSSQGLFEKLFF. In nucleotides, the CDR3 is TGTGCCAGCAGCTCACAGGGTTTATTTGAAAAACTGTTTTTT. This chain connects TRBV7-8 to TRBJ1-4; TRBD1 is a possible D gene (6 bases). The CDR3 loop spans 14 amino acids. From germline, CDR1 is SGHVS and CDR2 FQNEAQ. Trimming removed 4 bases at V and 7 bases at J, with 13 bases between.

This clone was seen only a few times. The CDR3 DNA reads as TGTGCCAGTAGTACAAGGGGGGGCGGAAATCAGCCCCAGCATTTT. As protein: CASSTRGGGNQPQHF. The chain is built from TRBV19 and TRBJ1-5, with TRBD1 as a possible D gene (6 bases). Germline V gene lookup returns CDR1 LNHDA and CDR2 SQIVND (reference sequence). The ends were cut back, 4 bases at V and 4 bases at J, with 14 bases in the middle. This CDR3 spans 15 amino acids.

This clone was observed a handful of times. The V and J genes are TRBV7-9 and TRBJ1-3; 7 bases are a match to TRBD1. Trimming took 1 base from V and 0 from J; bases not matched to a gene: 6. The CDR3 runs to 17 residues. CDR1 is SEHNR and CDR2 is FQNEAQ in the germline V gene (reference sequence). CDR3 bases: TGTGCCAGCAGCTTAGAACAGGGGTCCGTCTCTGGAAACACCATATATTTT. It is translated as CASSLEQGSVSGNTIYF.